This T cell receptor beta chain was observed in a study of shared clonotypes between healthy human individuals. Study-level points and caveats: Collection of samples was limited to blood; tissue repertoires likely differ. The four-donor shared clonotypes exceeded non-shared clonotypes in generation probability, with non-shared ones scoring lower.

Germline assignment: CDR1 MNHEY and CDR2 SMNVEV (reference sequence). The CDR3 loop spans 13 amino acids. Trimming cost V 6 bases and J 7 bases, with 13 bases left between them. The DNA input per sorted-subset replicate PCR was approximately 210 ng, corresponding to tens of thousands of T cell genomes. The protocol was immunoSEQ multiplex PCR, while the TCRdb copy is restricted to in-frame clones and leaves out a portion. The sample holds over 2,000,000 clones, about 93% seen once. With regard to this clone: As yet, its antigen is unknown.

Naive CD8 cells lacked CD45RO, underwent positive selection for CCR7 and left out terminally differentiated effector memory CD45RA+ cells. The receptor was derived from a man between 18 and 29 years old in good health. Some clones in this sample may be carry-over from other donors' samples. The sequenced material came from naive CD8+ T cells from PBMCs. This chain uses TRBV27 with TRBJ2-1, with D perhaps assigned TRBD1 or TRBD2 (5 bases each). The CDR3 sequence: CASRNRDRNEQFF. The CDR3 DNA reads TGTGCCAGCAGGAACCGGGACCGGAATGAGCAGTTCTTC.